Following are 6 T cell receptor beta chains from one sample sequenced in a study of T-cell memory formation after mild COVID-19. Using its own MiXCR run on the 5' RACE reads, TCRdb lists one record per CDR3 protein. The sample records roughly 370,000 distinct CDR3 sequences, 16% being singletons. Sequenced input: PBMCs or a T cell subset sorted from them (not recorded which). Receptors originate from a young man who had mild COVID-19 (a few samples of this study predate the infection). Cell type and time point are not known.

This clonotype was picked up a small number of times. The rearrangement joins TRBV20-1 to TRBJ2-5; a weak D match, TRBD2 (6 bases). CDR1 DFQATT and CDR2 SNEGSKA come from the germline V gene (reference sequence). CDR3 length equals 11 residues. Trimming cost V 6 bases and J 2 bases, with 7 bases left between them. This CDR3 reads CSARGQETQYF. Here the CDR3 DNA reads TGCAGTGCCCGGGGGCAAGAGACCCAGTACTTC.

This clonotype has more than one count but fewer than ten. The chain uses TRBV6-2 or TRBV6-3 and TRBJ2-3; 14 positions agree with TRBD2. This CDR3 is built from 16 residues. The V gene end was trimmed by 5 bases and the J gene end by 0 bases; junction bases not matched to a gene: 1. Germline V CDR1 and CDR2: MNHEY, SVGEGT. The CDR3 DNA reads TGTGCCAGCAGTCGACTAGCGGGGGGGAGCACAGATACGCAGTATTTT. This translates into CASSRLAGGSTDTQYF.

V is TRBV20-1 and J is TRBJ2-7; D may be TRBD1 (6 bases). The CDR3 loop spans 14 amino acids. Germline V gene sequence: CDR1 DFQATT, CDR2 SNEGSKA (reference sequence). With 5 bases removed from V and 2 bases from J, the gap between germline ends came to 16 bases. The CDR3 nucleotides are TGCAGTGCTGGGAAACAGGGTATGCCCTACGAGCAGTACGTC. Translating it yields CSAGKQGMPYEQYV.

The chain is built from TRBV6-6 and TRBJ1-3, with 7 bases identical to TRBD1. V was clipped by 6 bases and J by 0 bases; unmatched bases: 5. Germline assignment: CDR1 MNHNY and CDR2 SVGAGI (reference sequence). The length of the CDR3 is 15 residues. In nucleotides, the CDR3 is TGTGCCAGCAGCTTTGACAGGGCCTCTGGAAACACCATATATTTT. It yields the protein CASSFDRASGNTIYF.

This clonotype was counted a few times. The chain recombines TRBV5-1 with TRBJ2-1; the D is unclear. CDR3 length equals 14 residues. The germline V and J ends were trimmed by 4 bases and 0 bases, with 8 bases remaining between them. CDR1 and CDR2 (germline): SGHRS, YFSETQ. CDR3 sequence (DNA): TGCGCCAGCAGCCCCTTCGACTCCTACAATGAGCAGTTCTTC. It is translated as CASSPFDSYNEQFF.

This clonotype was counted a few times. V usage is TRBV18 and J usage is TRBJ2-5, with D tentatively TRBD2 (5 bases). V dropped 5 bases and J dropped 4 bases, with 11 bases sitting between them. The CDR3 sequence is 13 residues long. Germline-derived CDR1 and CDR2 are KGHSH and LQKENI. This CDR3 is CASSGSEGETQYF. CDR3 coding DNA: TGTGCCAGCTCAGGGTCCGAGGGAGAGACCCAGTACTTC.